The 30 T cell receptor beta chains below all came from one sample that was sequenced in a study of T cells in Graves' hyperthyroidism and ophthalmopathy. From RNA transcripts, TCR beta CDR3 regions were amplified. The HTBI primer set was used in a first-round RT-PCR of the TCR CDR3. TCRdb recomputed calls from the multiplex PCR reads with MiXCR, one row per CDR3 protein. This repertoire shows about 410,000 distinct CDR3 sequences, around 15% found once; its top ten account for less than 15%. Sequencing used blood. Every receptor here comes from a young man with Graves' ophthalmopathy.

The J gene is TRBJ1-1, the V gene TRBV20-1; 11 bases map to TRBD1. Germline values: CDR1 DFQATT, CDR2 SNEGSKA (reference sequence). V gave up 6 bases and J gave up 1 base; unmatched junction bases: 4. The CDR3 covers 14 residues. Here the CDR3 reads CSARTGGANTEAFF. The CDR3 DNA follows: TGCAGTGCGAGGACAGGGGGCGCGAACACTGAAGCTTTCTTT.

For this clonotype: One end of the junction is discordant with germline, which a read error may explain. V gene TRBV6-2 or TRBV6-3 combines with J gene TRBJ1-3; maybe TRBD1 (5 bases). This CDR3 contains 14 residues. From germline, CDR1 is MNHEY and CDR2 SVGEGT. CDR3 sequence reads: CAGSLGVHGNTIYF. The CDR3 nucleotides read TGTGCCGGCAGTTTAGGGGTTCATGGAAACACCATATATTTT.

V and J are TRBV6-5 and TRBJ2-5, with TRBD2 matching 7 bases. Germline CDR1 MNHEY, CDR2 SVGAGI. J was trimmed by 2 bases and V by 4 bases; bases with no gene match: 4. This CDR3 comprises 14 residues. The CDR3 DNA reads as TGTGCCAGCAGTTGGGGTAGCGGGCAAGAGACCCAGTACTTC. Translated: CASSWGSGQETQYF.

This clonotype was seen many times. The rearrangement links TRBV13 to TRBJ2-7; perhaps TRBD2 as D (5 bases). V was clipped by 5 bases and J by 0 bases, with 14 bases between them. Germline V CDR1 and CDR2: PRHDT, FYEKMQ (reference sequence). This CDR3 region has 15 residues. The CDR3 DNA reads as TGTGCCAGCAGCGGCGGACTGGGGATCTCCTACGAGCAGTACTTC. Its protein product is CASSGGLGISYEQYF.

In this sample, this clonotype turned up many times. The rearrangement uses TRBV12-3 or TRBV12-4 and TRBJ2-7; D is undetermined. The CDR3 is made up of 11 amino acids. V lost 3 bases, J lost 5 bases, and 5 bases lay in between. The CDR3 here is CASSFGHEQYF. CDR3 coding DNA: TGTGCCAGCAGTTTCGGCCACGAGCAGTACTTC.

Many counts were recorded for this clonotype. The chain is built from TRBV11-1 and TRBJ2-1, with unresolved D. V lost 3 bases and J 6 bases, leaving 12 bases between the germline ends. In germline, CDR1 is SGHAT, CDR2 FQDESV (reference sequence). The CDR3 is 14 residues long. The CDR3 region has the DNA TGTGCCAGCAGCTTGACCGTTGGCGTCAATGAGCAGTTCTTC. Its translation: CASSLTVGVNEQFF.

This clonotype was recorded many times. V and J are TRBV2 and TRBJ1-2; no clear D gene. Germline-derived CDR1 and CDR2 are SNHLY and FYNNEI. The CDR3 is 14 amino acids. Deletions cut 2 bases from V and 1 base from J, with 8 bases between. The chain's CDR3 is CASSENSINYGYTF. CDR3 DNA: TGTGCCAGCAGTGAAAATTCAATTAACTATGGCTACACCTTC.

The table lists this clonotype with many counts. V is TRBV19 and J is TRBJ1-1; 7 bases line up with TRBD1. Looked up from germline, CDR1 is LNHDA and CDR2 is SQIVND (reference sequence). Germline trimming cut 1 base from V and 1 base from J; bases unmatched to any gene: 18. CDR3 length: 20 residues. The CDR3 loop reads CASSIARRGQLFRQNTEAFF. CDR3 sequence (DNA): TGTGCCAGTAGTATAGCGAGAAGGGGACAGCTTTTCCGACAGAACACTGAAGCTTTCTTT.

This clonotype occurred many times. The chain joins TRBV30 to TRBJ2-4; D not resolved. Germline V gene sequence: CDR1 GTSNPN, CDR2 SVGIG (reference sequence). The V gene lost 0 bases and the J gene lost 8 bases, with 11 bases spanning the gap. The CDR3 sequence is 13 residues long. CDR3 DNA: TGTGCCTGGAGTGTAAGCAAGCGAGACATTCAGTACTTC. It encodes CAWSVSKRDIQYF.

This clonotype has ten or more counts. This chain connects TRBV11-2 to TRBJ2-2, with 11 bases that match TRBD1. Germline values: CDR1 SGHAT, CDR2 FQNNGV. With V trimmed by 4 bases and J by 3 bases, 4 bases remained unmatched. The CDR3 covers 16 residues. The CDR3: CASSSWDRGDTGELFF. The CDR3 DNA sequence: TGTGCCAGCAGCTCTTGGGACAGGGGGGACACCGGGGAGCTGTTTTTT.

This clonotype was seen ten or more times. CDR3 loop: CSARAPGGLGSNQPQHF. For the CDR3, the DNA is TGCAGTGCTAGAGCGCCAGGAGGTCTAGGGAGCAATCAGCCCCAGCATTTT. This chain connects TRBV20-1 to TRBJ1-5; no clear D gene. Trimming cost V 1 base and J 1 base, with 17 bases left between them. Per the germline V gene, CDR1 is DFQATT and CDR2 is SNEGSKA (reference sequence). The CDR3 is 17 amino acids.

This clonotype has at least ten counts. The chain uses TRBV11-2 and TRBJ2-7; 7 nucleotides agree with TRBD2. Germline trimming cut 6 bases from V and 1 base from J; bases unmatched to any gene: 6. The CDR3 contains 14 residues. CDR1 and CDR2 from the germline V gene are SGHAT and FQNNGV. The CDR3 DNA sequence: TGTGCCAGCAGTTTGACTAGCCATTCCTACGAGCAGTACTTC. Encoded protein: CASSLTSHSYEQYF.

This clonotype was observed at least ten times. V gene TRBV11-2 combines with J gene TRBJ1-6; TRBD1 might be the D (5 bases). Germline V gene sequence: CDR1 SGHAT, CDR2 FQNNGV. This CDR3 comprises 13 residues. V was trimmed by 3 bases and J by 11 bases, leaving 11 bases between them. CDR3 coding DNA: TGTGCCAGCAGCTTTGGGGGGTTCCCACCCCTCCACTTT. It is translated as CASSFGGFPPLHF.

The table lists this clonotype with many counts. The rearrangement links TRBV6-2 or TRBV6-3 to TRBJ2-7, with D tentatively TRBD2 (6 bases). V dropped 6 bases and J dropped 6 bases, with 21 bases sitting between them. Germline CDR1 and CDR2: MNHEY and SVGEGT. This CDR3 has 15 amino acids. The chain's CDR3 is CASSPFSVGDSEQYF. As DNA, the CDR3 is TGTGCCAGCAGCCCCTTTAGTGTGGGGGACTCCGAGCAGTACTTC.

This clonotype was recorded at least ten times. The chain couples TRBV11-3 to TRBJ2-3; D gene uncertain. Germline V CDR1 and CDR2: SGHNT, YENEEA. This CDR3 is 16 amino acids long. V shed 0 bases and J shed 8 bases, with 18 bases lying between them. As DNA, the CDR3 is TGTGCCAGCAGCTTAGATACCGACAACCCCTTTGGTACGCAGTATTTT. This translates into CASSLDTDNPFGTQYF.

This clonotype was seen repeatedly, ten times or more. As DNA, the CDR3 is TGTGCCAGCAGTCCCAGAACTCCCGAGCAGTACTTC. Its protein is CASSPRTPEQYF. V is TRBV28 and J is TRBJ2-7, with D uncertain. The CDR3 covers 12 residues. Trimming removed 5 bases from V and 6 bases from J, with 11 bases in between. Looked up from germline, CDR1 is MDHEN and CDR2 is SYDVKM.

About this clonotype itself: This may come from a read error, since a much larger clone is one base off. The chain links TRBV27 to TRBJ1-6; no definite D call. The V and J ends lost 8 bases and 6 bases respectively, with 14 bases between them. Germline V lookup: CDR1 MNHEY, CDR2 SMNVEV (reference sequence). The CDR3 sequence is 14 residues long. CDR3 sequence (DNA): TGTGCCAGCCGTCTAACTTGGGGTAATTCACCCCTCCACTTT. Its translation: CASRLTWGNSPLHF.

J is TRBJ2-2 and V is TRBV12-3 or TRBV12-4; D may correspond to TRBD1 or TRBD2 (6 bases each). V lost 10 bases, J lost 3 bases, and 18 bases lay in between. CDR3 size: 15 residues. The CDR3 nucleotides are TGTGCCACGACCGCAAGGGGGGCCGACACCGGGGAGCTGTTTTTT. Its protein is CATTARGADTGELFF.

The CDR3 here is CASSYFRVGQGAGADTQYF. The CDR3 DNA is TGTGCCAGCAGTTACTTTCGTGTAGGACAGGGGGCGGGGGCAGATACGCAGTATTTT. V and J are TRBV6-5 and TRBJ2-3, with 11 bases lining up with TRBD1. This CDR3 is 19 amino acids long. V shed 1 base and J 4 bases; nucleotides not matched to a gene: 13. Germline V gene data show CDR1 as MNHEY and CDR2 as SVGAGI.

This clonotype was seen at least ten times. The chain links TRBV30 to TRBJ1-3; D perhaps matches TRBD1 (6 bases). The ends were cut back, 7 bases at V and 0 bases at J, with 10 bases in the middle. Germline V CDR1 and CDR2: GTSNPN, SVGIG (reference sequence). This CDR3 spans 13 amino acids. The CDR3 region has the DNA TGTGCCTCCGGGGGCTACTCTGGAAACACCATATATTTT. Its protein product is CASGGYSGNTIYF. The complete variable domain, with remaining parts taken from reference TRBV30 and TRBJ1-3, reads SQTIHQWPATLVQPVGSPLSLECTVEGTSNPNLYWYRQAAGRGLQLLFYSVGIGQISSEVPQNLSASRPQDRQFILSSKKLLLSDSGFYLCASGGYSGNTIYFGEGSWLTVV.

The chain has TRBV6-1 and TRBJ2-5, with 7 bases matching TRBD2. The V gene's germline CDR1 is MNHNS and CDR2 SASEGT. Trimming took 0 bases from V and 2 from J; bases not matched to a gene: 0. This CDR3 is built from 14 residues. CDR3 DNA: TGTGCCAGCAGTGAAGCGGGGGGGCAAGAGACCCAGTACTTC. It is translated as CASSEAGGQETQYF.

The sample holds many counts of this clonotype. The chain has TRBV4-1 and TRBJ2-3, with 8 bases aligning to TRBD2. There are 16 residues in the CDR3. CDR1 and CDR2 from the germline V gene are MGHRA and YSYEKL. V was pared by 2 bases and J by 3 bases, with 7 bases of the junction left unmatched. The DNA of the CDR3 is TGCGCCAGCAGCCAACCCCGTGCGGGAGGAACAGATACGCAGTATTTT. This codes for CASSQPRAGGTDTQYF.

In this sample, this clonotype turned up many times. The chain carries TRBV24-1 and TRBJ2-5; 8 nucleotides align to TRBD2. The ends lost 9 bases at V and 5 bases at J; junction bases unmatched: 10. This CDR3 is 14 amino acids long. The germline V gene encodes CDR1 KGHDR and CDR2 SFDVKD. CDR3: CATSSGGRRETQYF. In nucleotides, the CDR3 is TGTGCCACCTCGAGCGGGGGTCGCCGGGAGACCCAGTACTTC.

The rearrangement uses TRBV14 and TRBJ2-1, with unresolved D. Germline V gene lookup returns CDR1 SGHDN and CDR2 FVKESK. With 3 bases removed from V and 5 bases from J, the gap between germline ends came to 17 bases. The CDR3 extends over 16 amino acids. The DNA of the CDR3 is TGTGCCAGCAGCCACCCCGATCATGGTCTCCACAATGAGCAGTTCTTC. Translation: CASSHPDHGLHNEQFF. Complete variable domain (other parts from reference TRBV14 and TRBJ2-1): EAGVTQFPSHSVIEKGQTVTLRCDPISGHDNLYWYRRVMGKEIKFLLHFVKESKQDESGMPNNRFLAERTGGTYSTLKVQPAELEDSGVYFCASSHPDHGLHNEQFFGPGTRLTVL.

This clonotype has at least ten counts. The chain links TRBV12-3 or TRBV12-4 to TRBJ2-7; tentative D call: TRBD1 (6 bases). This CDR3 is built from 13 residues. Trimming cost V 4 bases and J 7 bases, with 14 bases left between them. The CDR3 DNA reads as TGTGCCAGCAGTTCCGGACAGTTCCAAGAGCAGTACTTC. This codes for CASSSGQFQEQYF.

This clonotype was counted at least ten times. The chain employs TRBV6-1 and TRBJ2-5; D call uncertain. The V end lost 5 bases, the J end lost 1 base, and 11 bases lay between the germline ends. The CDR3 contains 14 residues. Germline assignment: CDR1 MNHNS and CDR2 SASEGT. In DNA form, the CDR3 reads TGTGCCAGCAGTTATTCCGGAGTCCAAGAGACCCAGTACTTC. Translating gives CASSYSGVQETQYF.

This clonotype was detected a few times. The chain combines TRBV2 with TRBJ1-1; tentatively, D is TRBD1 (5 bases). The length of the CDR3 is 13 residues. In germline, CDR1 is SNHLY, CDR2 FYNNEI. V was pared by 8 bases and J by 3 bases, with 13 bases between. CDR3 in amino acids: CASGGDGYTEAFF. CDR3 in DNA: TGTGCCAGCGGGGGGGACGGCTACACTGAAGCTTTCTTT.

The CDR3 DNA reads TGTGCCACCAGCAGAGATGAGGGACAGGGGATCGGCTACACCTTC. Translation gives CATSRDEGQGIGYTF. The V and J genes are TRBV15 and TRBJ1-2, with 10 positions matching TRBD1. Germline-derived CDR1 and CDR2 are LNHNV and YYDKDF (reference sequence). The CDR3 runs to 15 residues. The ends lost 0 bases at V and 8 bases at J; junction bases unmatched: 6.

Concerning this clonotype: A read error may be the cause here, since a much bigger clone is one base away. The chain recombines TRBV10-3 with TRBJ2-5; the D gene is possibly TRBD1 (5 bases). This CDR3 has 13 amino acids. Germline CDR1 and CDR2: ENHRY and SYGVKD. The CDR3 DNA reads TGTGCCACCAGTGACAAGACAGATGAGACCCAGTACTTC. As protein: CATSDKTDETQYF.

In its sample, this clonotype was seen many times. The V gene is TRBV5-1, the J gene TRBJ1-2; possibly TRBD1 for D (5 bases). The CDR3 runs 13 residues. Germline loops: CDR1 SGHRS, CDR2 YFSETQ. Deletions cut 4 bases from V and 3 bases from J, with 10 bases between. The CDR3 sequence is CASSQGRDYGYTF. The CDR3, as DNA: TGCGCCAGCAGCCAGGGCAGGGACTATGGCTACACCTTC. Full variable domain (remainder filled in from reference TRBV5-1 and TRBJ1-2): KAGVTQTPRYLIKTRGQQVTLSCSPISGHRSVSWYQQTPGQGLQFLFEYFSETQRNKGNFPGRFSGRQFSNSRSEMNVSTLELGDSALYLCASSQGRDYGYTFGSGTRLTVV.